Listed here are 8 T cell receptor beta chains from one sample, sequenced in a study of early T cells in non-severe SARS-CoV-2 infection. MiXCR was run by TCRdb on the 5' RACE reads, yielding one entry per CDR3 protein. Among about 44,000 distinct CDR3 sequences listed, roughly 23% were seen once. The source material was whole blood, sampled at baseline. These receptor sequences come from an adult who was a healthcare worker with PCR-confirmed SARS-CoV-2 infection or an uninfected control (not recorded which).

This chain uses TRBV2 with TRBJ2-3; TRBD2 is a possible D gene (5 bases). Germline V lookup: CDR1 SNHLY, CDR2 FYNNEI. The CDR3 length is 13 residues. V was pared by 7 bases and J by 1 base, with 9 bases between. Here the CDR3 reads CASNGVGTDTQYF. CDR3 coding DNA: TGTGCCAGCAACGGGGTAGGCACAGATACGCAGTATTTT.

V usage is TRBV7-2 and J usage is TRBJ2-7; TRBD1 is a possible D gene (5 bases). Trimming cost V 6 bases and J 2 bases, with 8 bases left between them. This CDR3 has 12 amino acids. CDR1 is SGHTA and CDR2 is FQGNSA in the germline V gene. CDR3 coding DNA: TGTGCCAGCAGTAAGGACACCTACGAGCAGTACTTC. Its translation: CASSKDTYEQYF. Drawing the rest from reference TRBV7-2 and TRBJ2-7, the complete variable domain is GAGVSQSPSNKVTEKGKDVELRCDPISGHTALYWYRQSLGQGLEFLIYFQGNSAPDKSGLPSDRFSAERTGGSVSTLTIQRTQQEDSAVYLCASSKDTYEQYFGPGTRLTVT.

The V gene is TRBV6-2 or TRBV6-3, the J gene TRBJ1-1, with a weak D call TRBD1 (5 bases). V shed 5 bases and J shed 1 base, with 11 bases lying between them. This CDR3 region has 14 residues. Looked up from germline, CDR1 is MNHEY and CDR2 is SVGEGT. CDR3: CASSLTGTNTEAFF. The CDR3 DNA reads TGTGCCAGCAGTCTAACGGGGACGAACACTGAAGCTTTCTTT.

The chain couples TRBV4-2 to TRBJ1-2; D gene uncertain. Trimming cost V 1 base and J 7 bases, with 4 bases left between them. The length of the CDR3 is 11 residues. Germline V lookup: CDR1 LGHNA, CDR2 YNFKEQ. The CDR3 DNA is TGTGCCAGCAGCCAAGGAGGTGGCTACACCTTC. It encodes CASSQGGGYTF.

The table lists this clonotype with a few counts. The chain is built from TRBV14 and TRBJ1-2, with TRBD1 matching over 9 bases. This CDR3 is 14 amino acids long. V trimming: 6 bases; J trimming: 4 bases; junction bases outside the gene matches: 6. CDR1 is SGHDN and CDR2 is FVKESK in the germline V gene. DNA of the CDR3: TGTGCCAGCAGTCTTAGGACAGGGGCCTATGGCTACACCTTC. It codes for CASSLRTGAYGYTF.

The CDR3 DNA reads TGTGCCTGGAGTGTCAAGGCAGACTCTGGAAACACCATATATTTT. Amino acid sequence: CAWSVKADSGNTIYF. The V call is TRBV30, the J call TRBJ1-3; D is unclear. CDR1 is GTSNPN, CDR2 SVGIG, per germline (reference sequence). Between the trimmed V and J ends, which lost 0 bases and 0 bases, there was a span of 9 bases. The CDR3 totals 15 residues. Combining the CDR3 with reference TRBV30 and TRBJ1-3 gives the whole variable domain SQTIHQWPATLVQPVGSPLSLECTVEGTSNPNLYWYRQAAGRGLQLLFYSVGIGQISSEVPQNLSASRPQDRQFILSSKKLLLSDSGFYLCAWSVKADSGNTIYFGEGSWLTVV.

Regarding this clonotype: Sequence at one end of the junction differs from germline and may be a read error. This chain uses TRBV6-5 with TRBJ2-1; 9 bases fit TRBD2. This CDR3 is 16 amino acids long. Germline V gene sequence: CDR1 MNHEY, CDR2 SVGAGI. The CDR3 coding sequence is TGTGTCAGCAGTCCTAGCGGGGCGTCAGCCTACAATGAGCAGTTCTTC. As protein: CVSSPSGASAYNEQFF.

This clonotype was counted between two and nine times. This chain joins TRBV20-1 and TRBJ2-7, with 7 bases identical to TRBD1. CDR3 length equals 12 residues. Trimming cost V 6 bases and J 1 base; bases outside gene matches: 3. Germline V gives CDR1 DFQATT, CDR2 SNEGSKA (reference sequence). CDR3 protein: CSAHRGSYEQYF. The CDR3 coding sequence is TGCAGTGCACACAGGGGATCCTACGAGCAGTACTTC.